This T cell receptor beta chain was profiled in a study of PD-1 blockade in classical Hodgkin lymphoma. The wider study: Patients were administered nivolumab (3 mg/kg intravenously) every 2 weeks.

Broader study findings: The origin of the repertoire differences remains undefined, with disease activity or prior therapy as possible causes.

Notes on this clone: What it binds is not known.

The CDR3 has 11 amino acids. Germline V CDR1 and CDR2: SGHTA, FQGTGA. Trimming removed 6 bases at V and 6 bases at J, with 9 bases between. Sequenced by immunoSEQ multiplex PCR; TCRdb stores in-frame clones only, minus some. The sample contains 15,000 to 20,000 clones, around 75% of which appear only once. Exposure to brentuximab vedotin varied, and each patient had relapsed following autologous stem cell transplantation. Sequenced material: peripheral blood mononuclear cells (PBMCs), taken at baseline. The rearrangement links TRBV7-3 to TRBJ2-7, with D hard to call. The sequence came from a human donor with classical Hodgkin lymphoma. CDR3 sequence reads: CASRLLLEQYF. DNA for the CDR3: TGTGCCAGCAGGTTACTACTCGAGCAGTACTTC.